This TCR beta chain was documented in a study of OX40 agonist ivuxolimab in advanced cancers. Turning to the study itself: Dose-escalation patients were diagnosed with hepatocellular carcinoma, melanoma, renal cell cancer or head and neck cancer. Partial responses were achieved by three patients, of whom one had hepatocellular carcinoma and two had cutaneous melanoma.

General study findings and limits: There were also nonresponders showing low normalized T-cell clonal expansion.

TCRdb keeps only in-frame clones here, not all; method: immunoSEQ multiplex PCR. The profile shows tens of thousands of clones, under 90% of them singletons. Baseline was the first blood sampling point, followed by cycle 4 day 1 and cycle 7 day 1. Germline V CDR1 and CDR2: SGHRS, YFSETQ. Trimming took 5 bases from V and 0 from J, leaving 15 bases between them. This CDR3 is built from 15 residues. Note on this clone: Its antigen remains unidentified.

The V call is TRBV5-1, the J call TRBJ2-7; TRBD1 is a possible D gene (5 bases). The TCR sequence derives from an adult with an advanced solid tumor such as melanoma, head and neck, liver or kidney cancer. The sequencing here drew on CD4+ or CD8+ T cells sorted from blood, taken in a trial of the OX40 agonist ivuxolimab. CDR3 nucleotides: TGCGCCAGCAGTATGATTCAGGGATCCTCCTACGAGCAGTACTTC. Amino acids: CASSMIQGSSYEQYF.